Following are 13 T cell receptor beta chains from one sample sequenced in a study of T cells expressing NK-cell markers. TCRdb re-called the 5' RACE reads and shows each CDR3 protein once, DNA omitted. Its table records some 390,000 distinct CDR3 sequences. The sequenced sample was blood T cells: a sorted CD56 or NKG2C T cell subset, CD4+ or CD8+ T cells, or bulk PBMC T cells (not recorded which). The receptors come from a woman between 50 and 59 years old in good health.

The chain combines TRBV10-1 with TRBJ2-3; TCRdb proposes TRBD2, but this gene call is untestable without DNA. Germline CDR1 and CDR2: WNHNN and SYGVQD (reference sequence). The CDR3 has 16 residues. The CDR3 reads CASSRGLAGRADTQYF.

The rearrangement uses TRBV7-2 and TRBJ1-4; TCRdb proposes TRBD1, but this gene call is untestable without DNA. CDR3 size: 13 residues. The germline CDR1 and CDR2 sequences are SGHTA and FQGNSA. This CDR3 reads CASSRDTNEKLFF.

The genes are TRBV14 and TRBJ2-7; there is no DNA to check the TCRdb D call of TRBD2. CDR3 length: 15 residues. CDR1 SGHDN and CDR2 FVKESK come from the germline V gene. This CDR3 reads CASSRAGTILRGQYF. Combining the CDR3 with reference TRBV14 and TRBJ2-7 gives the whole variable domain EAGVTQFPSHSVIEKGQTVTLRCDPISGHDNLYWYRRVMGKEIKFLLHFVKESKQDESGMPNNRFLAERTGGTYSTLKVQPAELEDSGVYFCASSRAGTILRGQYFGPGTRLTVT.

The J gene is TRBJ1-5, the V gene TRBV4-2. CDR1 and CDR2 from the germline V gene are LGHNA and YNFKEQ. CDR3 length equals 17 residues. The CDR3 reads CASSQGNEYYSNQPQHF.

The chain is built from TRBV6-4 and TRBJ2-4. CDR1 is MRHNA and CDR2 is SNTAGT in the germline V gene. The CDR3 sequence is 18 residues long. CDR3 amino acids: CASSDSLRHTVAKNIQYF.

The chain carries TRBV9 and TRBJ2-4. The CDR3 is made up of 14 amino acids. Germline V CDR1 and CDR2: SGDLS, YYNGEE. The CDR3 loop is CASSVGGSKNIQYF.

The CDR3 loop reads CASSQDWVSARWEHAEAFF. The rearrangement uses TRBV3-1 and TRBJ1-1. This CDR3 contains 19 residues. CDR1 is LGHDT and CDR2 is YNNKEL in the germline V gene (reference sequence).

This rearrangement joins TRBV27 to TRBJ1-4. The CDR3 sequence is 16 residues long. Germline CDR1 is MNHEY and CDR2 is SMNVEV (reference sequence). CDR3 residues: CASSLEGPATNEKLFF.

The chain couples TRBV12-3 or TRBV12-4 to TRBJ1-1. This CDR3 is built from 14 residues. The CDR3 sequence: CASSQGLRTAEAFF.

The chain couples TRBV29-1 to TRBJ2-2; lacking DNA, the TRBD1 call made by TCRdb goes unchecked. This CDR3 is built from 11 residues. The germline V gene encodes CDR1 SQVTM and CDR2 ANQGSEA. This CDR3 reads CSGQSTGELFF.

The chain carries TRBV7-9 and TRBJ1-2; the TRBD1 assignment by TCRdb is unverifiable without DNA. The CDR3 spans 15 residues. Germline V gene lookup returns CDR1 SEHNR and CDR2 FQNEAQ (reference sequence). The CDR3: CASSSWTGQNYGYTF.

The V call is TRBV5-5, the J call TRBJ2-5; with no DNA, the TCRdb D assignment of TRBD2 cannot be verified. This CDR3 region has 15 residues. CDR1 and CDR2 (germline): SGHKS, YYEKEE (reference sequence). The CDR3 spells CASSLELARGGTQYF.

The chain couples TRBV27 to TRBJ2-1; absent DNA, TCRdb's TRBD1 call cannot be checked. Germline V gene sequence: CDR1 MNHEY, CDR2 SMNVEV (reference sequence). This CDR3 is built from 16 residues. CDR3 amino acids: CASSSPQGVGSNEQFF.